The 9 T cell receptor beta chains presented below share a single source sample, sequenced in a study of beta chain features in type 1 diabetes. Reverse transcribing all isolated RNA meant expressed TCRB transcripts were sequenced. Using immunoSEQ multiplex PCR, the repertoire was profiled, and TCRdb retains in-frame clones only, with some absent. The data show about 740,000 clones, 13% seen once. Notes on the study in general: Shortening of TCRB CDR3s, moderate but significant, appeared in all four CD4+ subsets of Type 1 diabetes patients.

These receptors are not linked to any known antigen. Sequenced: naive CD4+ T cells from blood. The receptor set was obtained from a man aged 18 to 30 with type 1 diabetes.

This clone was seen a few times. Other nucleotide sequences from this sample produce the same CDR3. J is TRBJ1-1 and V is TRBV29-1; D gene ambiguous. The V and J ends lost 4 bases and 0 bases respectively, with 9 bases between them. Germline V gene sequence: CDR1 SQVTM, CDR2 ANQGSEA. The CDR3 has 13 residues. CDR3: CSVAGRMNTEAFF. CDR3 nucleotides: TGCAGCGTTGCGGGCCGGATGAACACTGAAGCTTTCTTT.

The table lists this clone with a few counts. The chain uses TRBV6-5 and TRBJ2-5; TRBD2 aligns across 12 bases. CDR3 length: 15 amino acids. J lost 5 bases, V lost 7 bases, and 8 bases had no gene match. In germline, CDR1 is MNHEY, CDR2 SVGAGI. This chain's CDR3 is CASKLAGGLAETQYF. The CDR3 region has the DNA TGTGCCAGCAAGCTAGCGGGGGGGCTTGCGGAGACCCAGTACTTC.

J is TRBJ2-1 and V is TRBV4-1; 12 bases align to TRBD2. V shed 0 bases and J 7 bases; nucleotides not matched to a gene: 4. The CDR3 runs 16 residues. The germline gives CDR1 MGHRA, CDR2 YSYEKL. The CDR3 here is CASSQDLAGGRNEQFF. CDR3 nucleotides: TGCGCCAGCAGCCAAGATCTAGCGGGGGGGCGGAATGAGCAGTTCTTC.

This clone was observed a few times. The chain links TRBV30 to TRBJ1-5; tentative D call: TRBD1 (6 bases). Deletions cut 1 base from V and 9 bases from J, with 16 bases between. This CDR3 contains 14 residues. The germline V gene has CDR1 GTSNPN and CDR2 SVGIG (reference sequence). The CDR3 nucleotides read TGTGCCTGGAGTGAACAGGGCCTTCGGTCGCCCCAGCATTTT. This encodes CAWSEQGLRSPQHF.

The chain's CDR3 is CAWSARVTGKWETQYF. DNA for the CDR3: TGTGCCTGGAGTGCAAGGGTCACAGGGAAATGGGAGACCCAGTACTTC. The V gene is TRBV30, the J gene TRBJ2-5, with D tentatively TRBD1 (6 bases). V was pared by 1 base and J by 5 bases, with 20 bases between. In germline, CDR1 is GTSNPN, CDR2 SVGIG (reference sequence). The CDR3 is 16 residues long.

The chain combines TRBV13 with TRBJ1-6; no definite D call. Trimming took off 5 bases at V and 10 bases at J, with 9 bases between the two ends. Germline V CDR1 and CDR2: PRHDT, FYEKMQ (reference sequence). The CDR3 is 12 amino acids. The CDR3 loop reads CASSPPNSPLHF. CDR3 DNA: TGTGCCAGCAGCCCACCAAACTCACCCCTCCACTTT.

This clone occurred a few times. Other nucleotide sequences in the sample specify the same CDR3. The V call is TRBV15, the J call TRBJ2-5, with D perhaps matching TRBD2 (6 bases). Germline CDR1 LNHNV, CDR2 YYDKDF (reference sequence). The CDR3 has 15 residues. Trimming shortened V by 0 bases and J by 5 bases, and 13 bases separated the two germline ends. The CDR3 is CATSRDLGGAETQYF. The CDR3 nucleotides are TGTGCCACCAGCAGAGATCTCGGGGGAGCGGAGACCCAGTACTTC.

With respect to this clone: Other nucleotide sequences from this sample produce the same CDR3. The V gene is TRBV10-3, the J gene TRBJ2-5, with a weak D call TRBD1 (5 bases). Germline V gene lookup returns CDR1 ENHRY and CDR2 SYGVKD. The V gene lost 2 bases and the J gene lost 5 bases, with 6 bases spanning the gap. CDR3 length: 12 amino acids. CDR3 in DNA: TGTGCCATCAGTGAGGGGGCGGAGACCCAGTACTTC. Translation gives CAISEGAETQYF.

About this clone itself: Distinct nucleotide sequences in the sample also encode this CDR3. V usage is TRBV6-5 and J usage is TRBJ1-2, with 8 bases identical to TRBD1. The CDR3 totals 13 residues. J was trimmed by 3 bases and V by 6 bases; bases with no gene match: 3. Germline CDR1 and CDR2: MNHEY and SVGAGI. CDR3 nucleotide sequence: TGTGCCAGCAGCCTACAGGGGGACTATGGCTACACCTTC. Its protein is CASSLQGDYGYTF.